This T cell receptor (beta chain) came from a study of Ad26.COV2.S vaccination and SARS-CoV-2 variants. General observations from the study: Among vaccine recipients, spike-specific TCR breadth exceeded that of placebo recipients.

Assay: immunoSEQ multiplex PCR; the TCRdb copy retains only in-frame clones and omits some. The sample has hundreds of thousands of clones; about 91% are singletons. About this clone: The antigen is undetermined.

The sequence derives from a human donor who had recovered from COVID-19. The starting material was peripheral blood, obtained after recovery from COVID-19.

The CDR3 DNA is TGTGCCAGCAGTCCCTTTAGAGGAAATCAGGGCGAGCAGTACTTC. Its translation is CASSPFRGNQGEQYF. The gene calls are TRBV6-5 and TRBJ2-7; a possible D gene is TRBD1 (5 bases). The CDR3 is made up of 15 amino acids. Germline values: CDR1 MNHEY, CDR2 SVGAGI. The V gene lost 5 bases and the J gene lost 6 bases, with 20 bases spanning the gap.